The source of this T cell receptor beta chain is a study of cytomegalovirus exposure and HLA in healthy donors. Study findings and constraints: Most subjects' HLA-A and HLA-B alleles were reportedly predicted from TCR beta sequences. Investigators reported 150 to 200 TCR beta chains as tied to cytomegalovirus. Roughly even sequencing depth across donors was the assumption behind the presence/absence analyses.

Primers: 60 Vbeta forward and 13 Jbeta reverse. Clones were sequenced by immunoSEQ multiplex PCR, and TCRdb holds only the in-frame ones, with some missing. There are roughly 100,000 clones in the sample; roughly 13% occur only once, and about a sixth lies in the top ten. The germline gives CDR1 SGHTS, CDR2 YDEGEE. The CDR3 sequence is 16 residues long. V dropped 2 bases and J dropped 4 bases, with 15 bases sitting between them. As regards this clone: The target antigen is unknown.

Material for sequencing was PBMCs. This chain links TRBV5-8 with TRBJ1-4, with a tentative D call TRBD1 (5 bases). This TCR was recovered from a middle-aged man in good health and CMV-seropositive. The CDR3 DNA reads as TGTGCCAGCAGCTTTCAGGGCGACAGCCTTAATGAAAAACTGTTTTTT. The encoded protein is CASSFQGDSLNEKLFF.